These 4 T cell receptor beta chains were sequenced from one sample in a study of blood T cell repertoires in COVID-19. The protocol was immunoSEQ multiplex PCR, while the TCRdb copy is restricted to in-frame clones and leaves out a portion. The repertoire holds about 360,000 clones, with 75% to 90% as singletons. Material for sequencing was peripheral blood. These receptors originate from a woman aged 55 to 70 with COVID-19, enrolled during active disease.

CDR3 amino acids: CAWSEITRAGGSNEQFF. The CDR3 DNA is TGTGCCTGGAGTGAAATAACTCGGGCGGGGGGGAGCAATGAGCAGTTCTTC. J is TRBJ2-1 and V is TRBV30; TRBD2 aligns across 9 bases. V lost 1 base and J lost 6; bases outside the gene matches: 13. Germline-derived CDR1 and CDR2 are GTSNPN and SVGIG (reference sequence). The CDR3 runs 17 residues.

This clone has just one count. The chain joins TRBV9 to TRBJ2-5, with 7 positions matching TRBD1. Germline loops: CDR1 SGDLS, CDR2 YYNGEE. Germline trimming cut 4 bases from V and 0 bases from J; bases unmatched to any gene: 3. This CDR3 region has 14 residues. The CDR3 bases are TGTGCCAGCAGCCCCGGGACAGACCAAGAGACCCAGTACTTC. Protein: CASSPGTDQETQYF.

This clone was detected once. The chain is built from TRBV6-5 and TRBJ1-2; a weak D match, TRBD1 (5 bases). Trimming left V 0 bases short and J 6 bases short, with 17 bases between. Germline CDR1 and CDR2: MNHEY and SVGAGI. This CDR3 is built from 16 residues. The CDR3 region is CASSYSGRVIGHGYTF. The CDR3 DNA is TGTGCCAGCAGTTACTCGGGCAGGGTGATCGGGCATGGCTACACCTTC.

The chain recombines TRBV5-1 with TRBJ1-1; D unclear. This CDR3 is built from 12 residues. V lost 5 bases and J 0 bases, leaving 5 bases between the germline ends. Germline V CDR1 and CDR2: SGHRS, YFSETQ. The CDR3: CASRLVNTEAFF. CDR3 DNA: TGCGCCAGCAGACTTGTGAACACTGAAGCTTTCTTT.